These T cell receptor beta chains were read from a single sample in a study of OX40 agonist ivuxolimab in advanced cancers. Assay: immunoSEQ multiplex PCR; the TCRdb copy retains only in-frame clones and omits some. The profile shows about 48,000 clones, more than 70% of them singletons. Sequenced material: CD4+ or CD8+ T cells sorted from blood, taken in a trial of the OX40 agonist ivuxolimab. The receptors derive from an adult with an advanced solid tumor such as melanoma, head and neck, liver or kidney cancer. CDR3s include the opening cysteine and the closing phenylalanine or tryptophan. D genes are given only for firm matches. The size field is filled for only some rows; it gives once, few, many or a size class.

NA NA TRBJ2-3 TRBV2 TGTGCCAGCAGTGAAGCGTGGGGGGACAGCGGCACAGATACGCAGTATTTT CASSEAWGDSGTDTQYF
NA NA TRBJ2-3 TRBV18 TGTGCCAGCTTACGGACCAGCTACACAGATACGCAGTATTTT CASLRTSYTDTQYF
TRBD1 NA TRBJ2-5 TRBV11-2 TGTGCCAGCAGCTTAGTTCCCCAGGGGGCTGATGAGACCCAGTACTTC CASSLVPQGADETQYF
NA NA TRBJ2-7 TRBV28 TGTGCCAGCCAACAGTGGGAGGGGGGCTACGAGCAGTACTTC CASQQWEGGYEQYF
NA NA TRBJ2-1 TRBV19 TGTGCCAGTAGTATTAAAATCATAAGCTCCTACAATGAGCAGTTCTTC CASSIKIISSYNEQFF
TRBD2 NA TRBJ2-3 TRBV28 TGTGCCAGCAGTCAGCTGGGGGGGGGTGAAACTAGCACAGATACGCAGTATTTT CASSQLGGGETSTDTQYF
NA NA TRBJ2-3 TRBV4-3 TGCGCCAGCAGCCAAGATAGCGAGGGCACAGATACGCAGTATTTT CASSQDSEGTDTQYF
NA NA TRBJ1-3 TRBV6-1 TGTGCCAGCAGTGACCCTTGGGGGACTGCCGGAAACACCATATATTTT CASSDPWGTAGNTIYF
TRBD2 once TRBJ2-3 TRBV2 TGTGCCAGCAGTGTTTGGGAGGGGAACTATAGCACAGATACGCAGTATTTT CASSVWEGNYSTDTQYF
NA NA TRBJ1-4 TRBV7-8 TGTGCCAGCAGCCAGTTTGCAACTAATGAAAAACTGTTTTTT CASSQFATNEKLFF
NA NA TRBJ2-1 TRBV5-8 TGTGCCAGCAGCTTGGAATTGGGGGGACCTTACAATGAGCAGTTCTTC CASSLELGGPYNEQFF
TRBD2 NA TRBJ2-7 TRBV11-2 TGTGCCACCGAGCGGGAGGGCCGCTACGAGCAGTACTTC CATEREGRYEQYF
NA NA TRBJ2-7 TRBV28 TGTGCCAGCAGTTTTATGGGGGCGGCCTACGAGCAGTACTTC CASSFMGAAYEQYF
NA NA TRBJ2-3 TRBV5-1 TGCGCCAGCAGCACCGGCGGGTCAAACATAGATACGCAGTATTTT CASSTGGSNIDTQYF
TRBD1 NA TRBJ1-5 TRBV7-6 TGTGCCAGCAGCCCGACAGGGGGCGACCAGCCCCAGCATTTT CASSPTGGDQPQHF
TRBD2 NA TRBJ2-1 TRBV5-1 TGCGCCAGCCTGCGGGGGGGCACTAACAATGAGCAGTTCTTC CASLRGGTNNEQFF
NA NA TRBJ1-1 TRBV27 TGTGCCAGCAGTTCCTTCGGGCTCGCTGAAGCTTTCTTT CASSSFGLAEAFF
NA NA TRBJ2-1 TRBV4-3 TGCGCCAGCAGCCAAGACAGCTTTGACAATGAGCAGTTCTTC CASSQDSFDNEQFF
NA NA TRBJ2-5 TRBV19 TGTGCCAGTAGTTGGAGGGAGACCCAGTACTTC CASSWRETQYF
NA NA TRBJ1-4 TRBV5-1 TGCGCCAGCAGCCAGGACTTATCTAATGAAAAACTGTTTTTT CASSQDLSNEKLFF
NA NA TRBJ1-1 TRBV19 TGTGCCAGTAGTATCGGCCTACCCACTGAAGCTTTCTTT CASSIGLPTEAFF
TRBD1 NA TRBJ1-1 TRBV10-3 TGTGCCATCAGTGAAACAGGGGGAATAGCTGAAGCTTTCTTT CAISETGGIAEAFF
NA NA TRBJ1-1 TRBV6-4 TGTGCCAGCAGTGATTGGCCGAACACTGAAGCTTTCTTT CASSDWPNTEAFF
NA NA TRBJ2-3 TRBV29-1 TGCAGCGTTGAAGGCGGGCTCGGAACGCAGTATTTT CSVEGGLGTQYF
NA NA TRBJ2-7 TRBV28 TGTGCCAGCAGCTGGACCTTCGGCACAGGGTCTCACTACGAGCAGTACTTC CASSWTFGTGSHYEQYF
NA NA TRBJ2-1 TRBV7-2 TGTGCCAGCAGCCCAGGACTATTCTACAATGAGCAGTTCTTC CASSPGLFYNEQFF
NA NA TRBJ1-1 TRBV5-4 TGTGCCAGCAGCGTCGTTGGAGGGCGAGCTTTCTTT CASSVVGGRAFF
NA NA TRBJ1-5 TRBV6-1 TGTGCCAGTGGTCTCTTTTCTTATAGCAATCAGCCCCAGCATTTT CASGLFSYSNQPQHF
TRBD1 NA TRBJ1-5 TRBV15 TGTGCCACCAGCAACGGACAGGGGGCGTTTCAGCCCCAGCATTTT CATSNGQGAFQPQHF
NA NA TRBJ2-7 TRBV6-5 TGTGCCAGCAGTTACTCATCTAGCGAGACCTACGAGCAGTACTTC CASSYSSSETYEQYF
NA NA TRBJ2-7 TRBV5-4 TGTGCCAGCAGCTTGGGATTCTCCTACGAGCAGTACTTC CASSLGFSYEQYF
TRBD1 NA TRBJ2-7 TRBV5-5 TGTGCCAGCAGCTTCACAGGGGTCCACGAGCAGTACTTC CASSFTGVHEQYF
NA NA TRBJ2-3 TRBV7-9 TGTGCCAGCGCAAGCCCCGGTGTCACAGATACGCAGTATTTT CASASPGVTDTQYF
NA NA TRBJ1-1 TRBV5-1 TGCGCCAGCAGCTTTTCAGGGAAAGCTTTCTTT CASSFSGKAFF
TRBD1 once TRBJ1-1 TRBV7-8 TGTGCCAGCAGTACGCTACAGGGGACCACTGAAGCTTTCTTT CASSTLQGTTEAFF
NA NA TRBJ2-5 TRBV6-5 TGTGCCAGCAGTTACTCGTCGAGCAGTCGGGAGACCCAGTACTTC CASSYSSSSRETQYF
NA NA TRBJ1-4 TRBV23-1 TGCGCCAGCAGTCGAATTAATGCTGAAAAACTGTTTTTT CASSRINAEKLFF
NA once TRBJ1-4 TRBV7-9 TGTGCCAGCAGTCCATGGCCGAGTTCGAGCGAAAAACTGTTTTTT CASSPWPSSSEKLFF
NA NA TRBJ2-7 TRBV27 TGTGCCAGTAGAACCTACCTGGGGAGCGAGCAGTACTTC CASRTYLGSEQYF
NA NA TRBJ2-3 TRBV27 TGTGCCAGCAGTTTTCTAGCGCATGGGCTCACAGATACGCAGTATTTT CASSFLAHGLTDTQYF
TRBD1 NA TRBJ1-1 TRBV28 TGTGCCAGCAACAGGGGGCTGAGCACTGAAGCTTTCTTT CASNRGLSTEAFF
NA NA TRBJ1-5 TRBV28 TGTGCCAGCAGTTTCTGGGCAGACACAAATCAGCCCCAGCATTTT CASSFWADTNQPQHF
TRBD1 NA TRBJ1-2 TRBV13 TGTGCCAGCAGCCCCGGGACAGAGAGCTATGGCTACACCTTC CASSPGTESYGYTF
NA NA TRBJ1-3 TRBV7-9 TGTGCCAGCAGCTTAGCGCGCGGGGCCCCTGGAAACACCATATATTTT CASSLARGAPGNTIYF
TRBD2 NA TRBJ2-5 TRBV5-5 TGTGCCAGCAGCCTGACTAGCGGGGGGAGAGAGACCCAGTACTTC CASSLTSGGRETQYF
NA NA TRBJ2-3 TRBV4-2 TGTGCCAGCACCGACGGCAGGCTTAGCACAGATACGCAGTATTTT CASTDGRLSTDTQYF
TRBD2 NA TRBJ2-4 TRBV19 TGTGCCAGTACCCCGGGTGGGGGGGTAGCCAAAAACATTCAGTACTTC CASTPGGGVAKNIQYF
NA NA TRBJ2-1 TRBV6-4 TGTGCCAGCAGTGGACAGCCCTACAATGAGCAGTTCTTC CASSGQPYNEQFF
NA NA TRBJ2-1 TRBV11-2 TGTGCCAGCAGCTTAGGGCAGGGCTCCTACAATGAGCAGTTCTTC CASSLGQGSYNEQFF
TRBD2 NA TRBJ2-5 TRBV9 TGTGCCAGCAGCCCGACGGGGGGACTTCAAGAGACCCAGTACTTC CASSPTGGLQETQYF
NA NA TRBJ2-1 TRBV10-2 TGCGCCAGCAGGACGGTCGGGAACCCCGGGGAGCAGTTCTTC CASRTVGNPGEQFF
NA NA TRBJ1-1 TRBV4-1 TGCGCCAGCAGCCACGGGGGGGTTGAAGCTTTCTTT CASSHGGVEAFF
NA once TRBJ2-1 TRBV6-4 TGTGCCAGCAGCAAGACAGGGGAGGGCTACAATGAGCAGTTCTTC CASSKTGEGYNEQFF